This T cell receptor beta chain was sequenced in a study of CD4+ T cells in melanoma (dated by TCRdb to between 2021 and 2022). Notes on the research overall: Neoantigen-specific CD4+ T cells in human melanoma were what the study investigated.

Trimming at the junction amounts to 3 bases on V and 10 bases on J, and the germline ends lie 7 bases apart. The germline V gene encodes CDR1 SGHTA and CDR2 FQGNSA. The CDR3 runs 12 amino acids, cysteine and phenylalanine included. Only CDR3 DNA remains: 36 bases, in frame from the first base. Broad study findings and their caveats: Neoantigen-specific CD4+ T cells in melanoma were reported to have a range of differentiation states. The report described a correlation between neoantigen-specific CD4+ T cells and the function of CD8+ T cells, macrophages and B cells.

Of note for this clone: The antigen it binds to is not known. Per-nucleotide qualities are absent, and no much larger clonotype sits a single base away.

Patients with melanoma were used as donors. The library came from the immunoSEQ multiplex PCR assay. This is the immuneACCESS table as TCRdb keeps it, with only in-frame sequences that have V and J called. A part of the clones is gone; compared with another copy, unresolved V genes explain less than half, and the rest is unexplained. The sample includes tens of thousands of clones, with roughly two thirds observed a single time. The leading ten clones occupy approximately 5% of the sample. Sequenced material: tumor tissue. The TCR sequence derives from a human donor with melanoma. The chain is assembled from TRBV7-2 and TRBJ1-6, with no D gene named confidently. The nucleotide sequence reads as follows: TGTGCCAGCAGCTTCCCTTTATCACCCCTCCACTTT. This gives the protein CASSFPLSPLHF.